The 8 T cell receptor beta chains listed next were all sequenced from one sample in a study of T cells in Graves' hyperthyroidism and ophthalmopathy. Regions amplified from RNA transcripts were the TCR beta CDR3 regions. An initial round of RT-PCR targeting the TCR CDR3 relied on the HTBI primer set. TCRdb ran MiXCR on the multiplex PCR reads and lists one entry per CDR3 protein. The table shows 340,000 or so distinct CDR3 sequences, with 16% occurring only once. The source material was blood. The receptors originated from a man aged 25 to 40 with Graves' hyperthyroidism.

This clonotype was seen many times. The V and J genes are TRBV28 and TRBJ1-6, with a weak D call TRBD1 (6 bases). In germline, CDR1 is MDHEN, CDR2 SYDVKM. This CDR3 region has 15 residues. Trimming removed 5 bases from V and 8 bases from J, with 16 bases in between. The CDR3 protein is CASSPPPRGYSPLHF. CDR3 nucleotide sequence: TGTGCCAGCAGTCCCCCCCCGAGGGGGTATTCACCCCTCCACTTT.

The rearrangement joins TRBV10-3 to TRBJ2-7, with TRBD2 matching 9 bases. The length of the CDR3 is 16 residues. Per germline, CDR1 ENHRY and CDR2 SYGVKD. The ends lost 2 bases at V and 5 bases at J; junction bases unmatched: 10. Written as DNA, the CDR3 is TGTGCCATCAGTGAGGGGGAAGCGGGAGGTCCCCACGAGCAGTACTTC. Translating it yields CAISEGEAGGPHEQYF.

This clonotype was detected ten times or more. This chain uses TRBV29-1 with TRBJ2-3; TRBD1 matches at 10 bases. V was pared by 4 bases and J by 9 bases, with 10 bases of the junction left unmatched. The CDR3 contains 14 residues. The germline CDR1 and CDR2 sequences are SQVTM and ANQGSEA. CDR3 amino acids: CSVVSGQGGGTQYF. The CDR3 bases are TGCAGCGTTGTGTCCGGACAGGGGGGAGGGACGCAGTATTTT.

This clonotype was seen a few times. V and J are TRBV11-2 and TRBJ1-6; no definite D call. The V gene's germline CDR1 is SGHAT and CDR2 FQNNGV. Trimming pared 1 base from V and 17 bases from J, leaving 12 bases between. The CDR3 extends over 12 amino acids. The CDR3 DNA reads as TGTGCCAGCAGCTTAGCTGGGTTTTTTGTCCACTTT. Its translation is CASSLAGFFVHF.

The chain couples TRBV20-1 to TRBJ2-7, with TRBD1 identical over 9 bases. Germline V gene data show CDR1 as DFQATT and CDR2 as SNEGSKA (reference sequence). Trimming took 4 bases from V and 2 from J; bases not matched to a gene: 6. This CDR3 spans 14 amino acids. CDR3 DNA sequence: TGCAGTGCTATTTCGAGGACAGGGGCCTACGAGCAGTACTTC. It yields the protein CSAISRTGAYEQYF.

This clonotype turned up a few times. This sequence joins TRBV19 and TRBJ1-5; perhaps TRBD1 as D (5 bases). The CDR3 covers 13 residues. V shed 7 bases and J shed 5 bases, with 12 bases lying between them. Germline CDR1 is LNHDA and CDR2 is SQIVND (reference sequence). CDR3 sequence reads: CASTGTGDQPQHF. Written as DNA, the CDR3 is TGTGCCAGTACCGGGACGGGTGATCAGCCCCAGCATTTT.

As for this clonotype: A much larger clone differs by one base, so this may be a read error. J is TRBJ1-1 and V is TRBV4-1, with TRBD1 matching 8 bases. The V gene's germline CDR1 is MGHRA and CDR2 YSYEKL. Trimming removed 4 bases from V and 4 bases from J; junction bases left unmatched: 8. The CDR3 length is 15 residues. CDR3 region: CASSRGDRGITEAFF. CDR3 DNA sequence: TGCGCCAGCAGCCGAGGAGACAGGGGAATCACTGAAGCTTTCTTT.

The chain combines TRBV29-1 with TRBJ2-6; D gene uncertain. With 6 bases removed from V and 0 bases from J, the gap between germline ends came to 9 bases. The CDR3 length is 14 residues. Germline V gives CDR1 SQVTM, CDR2 ANQGSEA. In nucleotides, the CDR3 is TGCAGCGTGTCTACAGTCTCTGGGGCCAACGTCCTGACTTTC. This encodes CSVSTVSGANVLTF.